The entry that follows covers one TCR beta chain sequence. The antigen remains unidentified. The sample belongs to a study of OX40 agonist ivuxolimab in advanced cancers. Whole-study findings and limits: Which antigen the expanded peripheral T cells recognized is unknown. The average count of expanded clones was higher among CD8+ T cells than among CD4+.

Assay: immunoSEQ multiplex PCR; the TCRdb copy retains only in-frame clones and omits some. The sample carries about 66,000 clones, about 81% recorded once. The length of the CDR3 is 18 residues. Germline V gene lookup returns CDR1 SNHLY and CDR2 FYNNEI. V shed 7 bases, J shed 0 bases, and the junction held 11 bases outside the gene matches. Patients were ineligible given autoimmune disease history or systemic immunosuppression. The source was CD4+ or CD8+ T cells sorted from blood, collected in a trial of the OX40 agonist ivuxolimab. This receptor was identified in an adult with an advanced solid tumor such as melanoma, head and neck, liver or kidney cancer. The chain carries TRBV2 and TRBJ2-6; 8 bases are a match to TRBD2. The CDR3 loop is CASIKGPGGISGANVLTF. The CDR3 DNA is TGTGCCAGCATTAAAGGGCCGGGGGGGATCTCTGGGGCCAACGTCCTGACTTTC.